Given below is one TCR beta chain in context. Its specificity is unknown. The germline V gene has CDR1 MNHEY and CDR2 SMNVEV (reference sequence). V dropped 10 bases and J dropped 2 bases, with 9 bases sitting between them. The CDR3 loop spans 11 amino acids. This record comes from a study of cytomegalovirus exposure and HLA in healthy donors. Primers included in the PCR were 60 Vbeta and 13 Jbeta primers. Profiled with immunoSEQ multiplex PCR; TCRdb holds only in-frame clones, not every one. The sample contains under 300,000 clones, approximately 82% of which appear only once. General observations from the study: Reports credit the classifier with highly specific, highly sensitive diagnosis of cytomegalovirus status. Most CMV-associated TCR beta chains appeared HLA-restricted in a later analysis. Associated with HLA alleles at 0.05 false discovery rate in a later analysis were over 15,000 TCR beta sequences. In an earlier analysis, about 87% or about 30%: the productive usage of most TCR beta V segments.

This chain joins TRBV27 and TRBJ2-7, with D perhaps TRBD2 (6 bases). The sample was PBMCs. This sequence originates from a woman aged 55-70 years in good health and CMV-seropositive. The chain's CDR3 is CATRLAYEQYF. For the CDR3, the DNA is TGTGCCACCCGACTAGCCTACGAGCAGTACTTC.